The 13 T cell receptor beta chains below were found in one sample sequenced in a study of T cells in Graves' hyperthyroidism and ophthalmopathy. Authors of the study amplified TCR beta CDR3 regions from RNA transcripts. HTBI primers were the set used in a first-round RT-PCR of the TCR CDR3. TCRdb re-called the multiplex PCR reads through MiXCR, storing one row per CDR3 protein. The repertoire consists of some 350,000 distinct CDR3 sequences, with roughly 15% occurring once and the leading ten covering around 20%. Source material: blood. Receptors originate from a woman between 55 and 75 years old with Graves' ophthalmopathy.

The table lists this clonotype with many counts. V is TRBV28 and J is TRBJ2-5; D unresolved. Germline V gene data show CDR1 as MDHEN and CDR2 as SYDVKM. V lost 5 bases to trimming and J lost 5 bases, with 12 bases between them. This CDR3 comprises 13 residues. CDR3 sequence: CASSPNPSETQYF. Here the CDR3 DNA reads TGTGCCAGCAGTCCTAACCCTTCGGAGACCCAGTACTTC.

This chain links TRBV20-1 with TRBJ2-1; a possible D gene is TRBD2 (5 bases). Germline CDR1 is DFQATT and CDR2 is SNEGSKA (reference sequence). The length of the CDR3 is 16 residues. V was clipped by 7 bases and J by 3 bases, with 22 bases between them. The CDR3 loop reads CSVSRNKAAIYNEQFF. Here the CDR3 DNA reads TGCAGTGTTAGTAGAAATAAAGCGGCGATCTACAATGAGCAGTTCTTC.

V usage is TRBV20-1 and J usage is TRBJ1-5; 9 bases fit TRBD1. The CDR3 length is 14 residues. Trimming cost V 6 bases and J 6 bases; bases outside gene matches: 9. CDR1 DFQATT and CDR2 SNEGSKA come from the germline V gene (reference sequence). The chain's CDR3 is CSATGQGPGQPQHF. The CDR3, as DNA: TGCAGTGCAACGGGACAGGGTCCGGGTCAGCCCCAGCATTTT.

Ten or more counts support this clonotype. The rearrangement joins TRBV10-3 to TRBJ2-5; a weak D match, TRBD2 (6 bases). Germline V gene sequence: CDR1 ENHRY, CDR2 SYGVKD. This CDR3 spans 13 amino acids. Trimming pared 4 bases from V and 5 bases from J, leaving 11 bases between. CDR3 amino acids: CAISVGSGETQYF. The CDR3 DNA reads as TGTGCCATCAGTGTTGGTAGCGGCGAGACCCAGTACTTC.

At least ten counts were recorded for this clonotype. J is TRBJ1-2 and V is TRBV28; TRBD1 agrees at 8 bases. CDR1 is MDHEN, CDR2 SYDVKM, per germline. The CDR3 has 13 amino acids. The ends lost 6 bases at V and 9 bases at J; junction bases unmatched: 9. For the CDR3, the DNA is TGTGCCAGCAGCCCCGGACAGGGCCGTCGCTACACCTTC. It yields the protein CASSPGQGRRYTF.

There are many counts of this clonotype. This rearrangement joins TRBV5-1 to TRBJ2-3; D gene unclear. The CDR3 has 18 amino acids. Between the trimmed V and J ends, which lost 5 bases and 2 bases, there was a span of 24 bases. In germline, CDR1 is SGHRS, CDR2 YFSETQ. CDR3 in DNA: TGCGCCAGCAGGATGTGGAAAACTGACGGAGTATTCACAGATACGCAGTATTTT. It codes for CASRMWKTDGVFTDTQYF. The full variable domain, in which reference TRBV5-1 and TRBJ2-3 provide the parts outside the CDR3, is KAGVTQTPRYLIKTRGQQVTLSCSPISGHRSVSWYQQTPGQGLQFLFEYFSETQRNKGNFPGRFSGRQFSNSRSEMNVSTLELGDSALYLCASRMWKTDGVFTDTQYFGPGTRLTVL.

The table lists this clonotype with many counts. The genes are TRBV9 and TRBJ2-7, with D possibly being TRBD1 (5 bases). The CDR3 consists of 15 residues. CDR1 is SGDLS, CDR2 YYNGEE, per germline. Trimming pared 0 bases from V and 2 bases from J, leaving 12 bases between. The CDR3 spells CASSVGGGATYEQYF. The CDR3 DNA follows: TGTGCCAGCAGCGTAGGAGGTGGGGCAACCTACGAGCAGTACTTC.

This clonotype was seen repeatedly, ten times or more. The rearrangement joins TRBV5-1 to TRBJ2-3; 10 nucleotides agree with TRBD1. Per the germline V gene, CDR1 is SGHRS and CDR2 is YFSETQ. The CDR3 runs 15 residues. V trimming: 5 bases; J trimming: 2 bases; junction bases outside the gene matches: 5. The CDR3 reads CASRYRQGATDTQYF. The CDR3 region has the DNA TGCGCCAGCAGGTATAGACAGGGGGCCACAGATACGCAGTATTTT.

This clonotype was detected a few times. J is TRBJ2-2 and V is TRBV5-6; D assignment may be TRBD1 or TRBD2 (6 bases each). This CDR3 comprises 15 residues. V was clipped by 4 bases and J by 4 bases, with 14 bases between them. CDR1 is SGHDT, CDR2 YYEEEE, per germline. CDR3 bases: TGTGCCAGCAGCCACGGGACGGGGGCCACCGGGGAGCTGTTTTTT. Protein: CASSHGTGATGELFF.

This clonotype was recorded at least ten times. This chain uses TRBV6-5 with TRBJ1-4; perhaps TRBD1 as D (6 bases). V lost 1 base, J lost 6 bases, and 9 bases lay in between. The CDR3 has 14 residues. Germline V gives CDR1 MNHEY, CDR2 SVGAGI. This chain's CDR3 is CASSYLGADEKLFF. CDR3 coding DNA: TGTGCCAGCAGTTACTTGGGGGCTGATGAAAAACTGTTTTTT.

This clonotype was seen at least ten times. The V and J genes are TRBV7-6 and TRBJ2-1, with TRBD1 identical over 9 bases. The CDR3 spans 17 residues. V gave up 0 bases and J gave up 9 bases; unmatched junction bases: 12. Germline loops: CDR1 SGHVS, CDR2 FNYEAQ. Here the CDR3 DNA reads TGTGCCAGCAGCTTAGCGGGCGAGGGGACAGGGTCCGGTGAGCAGTTCTTC. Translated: CASSLAGEGTGSGEQFF.

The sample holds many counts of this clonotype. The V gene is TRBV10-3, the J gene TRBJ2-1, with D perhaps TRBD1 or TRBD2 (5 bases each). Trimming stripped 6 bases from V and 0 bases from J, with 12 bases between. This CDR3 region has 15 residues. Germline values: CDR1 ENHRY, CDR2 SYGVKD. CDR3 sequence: CAISFRDASYNEQFF. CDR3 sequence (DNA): TGTGCCATCAGCTTCCGGGACGCCTCCTACAATGAGCAGTTCTTC.

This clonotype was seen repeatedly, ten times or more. The DNA for the CDR3 is TGCAGTGCTAGAGGCCAGGGGGGGTCCGCAGATACGCAGTATTTT. This translates into CSARGQGGSADTQYF. The V call is TRBV20-1, the J call TRBJ2-3; D is tentatively TRBD1 or TRBD2 (7 bases each). Germline-derived CDR1 and CDR2 are DFQATT and SNEGSKA (reference sequence). The CDR3 is 15 residues long. The V gene lost 1 base and the J gene lost 4 bases, with 15 bases spanning the gap.